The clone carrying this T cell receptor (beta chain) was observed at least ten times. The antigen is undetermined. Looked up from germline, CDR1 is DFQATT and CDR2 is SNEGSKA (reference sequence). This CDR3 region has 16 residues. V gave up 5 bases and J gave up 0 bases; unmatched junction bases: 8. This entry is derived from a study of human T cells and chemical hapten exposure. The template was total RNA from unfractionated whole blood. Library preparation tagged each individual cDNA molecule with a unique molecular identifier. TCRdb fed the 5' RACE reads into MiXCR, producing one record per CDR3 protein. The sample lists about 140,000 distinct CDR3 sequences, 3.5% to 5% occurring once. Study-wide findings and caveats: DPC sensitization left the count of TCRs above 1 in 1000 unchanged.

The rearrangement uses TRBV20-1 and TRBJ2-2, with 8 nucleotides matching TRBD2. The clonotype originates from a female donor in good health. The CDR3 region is CSAEAPGGANTGELFF. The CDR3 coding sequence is TGCAGTGCTGAGGCCCCCGGGGGGGCGAACACCGGGGAGCTGTTTTTT.